This T cell receptor beta chain derives from a study of T cell changes during pregnancy in multiple sclerosis. Profiling relied on immunoSEQ multiplex PCR, and the TCRdb table lists in-frame clones only, not all of them. The data contain tens of thousands of clones, 85% to 95% of them singletons. This clone was counted a single time. V lost 5 bases, J lost 5 bases, and 8 bases stayed unmatched. This CDR3 is built from 15 residues. Per germline, CDR1 LNHNV and CDR2 YYDKDF (reference sequence). The sample consisted of peripheral blood, taken in the second trimester of pregnancy. The source of this sequence is a female donor with multiple sclerosis, enrolled in a pregnancy study. This rearrangement joins TRBV15 to TRBJ2-1; 8 positions agree with TRBD2. CDR3 residues: CATSVGRGGHNEQFF. The DNA for the CDR3 is TGTGCCACCAGCGTGGGACGGGGGGGTCACAATGAGCAGTTCTTC.